This T cell receptor (beta chain) was identified in a study of CD8 T cells in Susac syndrome. The CDR3 spans 15 residues. Trimming at V came to 0 bases and at J to 4 bases, leaving 2 bases not matched to a gene. Per germline, CDR1 MNHEY and CDR2 SVGAGI. Sequencing of TCR beta, carried out with a high-throughput approach, was applied to CD8+ and CD4+ T cells from the blood. It was treatment-naive patients with stable or active relapsing-remitting disease who made up the multiple sclerosis controls. Both CD4+ and CD8+ T cells were negatively isolated, and TEMRA cells underwent FACS enrichment. RNA totalling about 0.5 to 1 ug underwent reverse transcription with random hexamers. The CDR3 of TCR beta was amplified by immunoSEQ multiplex PCR across 54 Vbeta and 13 Jbeta. TCRdb re-analysed the immunoSEQ multiplex PCR reads in MiXCR, keeping a single row per CDR3 protein. In the table there are about 200,000 distinct CDR3 sequences, roughly 94% of which are singletons.

The sequencing sample was made of CD4+ T cells from PBMCs. This TCR derives from a human donor with multiple sclerosis. V gene TRBV6-5 combines with J gene TRBJ2-2; TRBD1 matches 7 bases. The CDR3 DNA follows: TGTGCCAGCAGTTACTCCAGGGGGAGCACCGGGGAGCTGTTTTTT. Translating it yields CASSYSRGSTGELFF.